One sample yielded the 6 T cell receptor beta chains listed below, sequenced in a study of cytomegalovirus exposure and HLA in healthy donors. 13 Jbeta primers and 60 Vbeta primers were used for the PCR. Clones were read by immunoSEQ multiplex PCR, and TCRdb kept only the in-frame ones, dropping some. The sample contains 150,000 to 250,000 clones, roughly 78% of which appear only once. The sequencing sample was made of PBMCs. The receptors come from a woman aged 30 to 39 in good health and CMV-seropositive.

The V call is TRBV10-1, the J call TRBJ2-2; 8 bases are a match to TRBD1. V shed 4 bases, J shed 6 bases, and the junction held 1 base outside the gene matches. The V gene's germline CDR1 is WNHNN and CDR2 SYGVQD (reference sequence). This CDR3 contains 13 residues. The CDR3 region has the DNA TGCGCCAGCAGTGGGACAGGGTCCGGGGAGCTGTTTTTT. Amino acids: CASSGTGSGELFF.

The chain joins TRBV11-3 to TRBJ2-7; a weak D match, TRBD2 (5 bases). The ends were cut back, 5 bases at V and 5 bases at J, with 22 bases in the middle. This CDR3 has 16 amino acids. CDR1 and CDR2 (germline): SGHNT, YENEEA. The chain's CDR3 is CASSPSRLLLGDEQYF. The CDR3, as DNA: TGTGCCAGCAGCCCAAGTAGGCTACTTCTCGGGGACGAGCAGTACTTC.

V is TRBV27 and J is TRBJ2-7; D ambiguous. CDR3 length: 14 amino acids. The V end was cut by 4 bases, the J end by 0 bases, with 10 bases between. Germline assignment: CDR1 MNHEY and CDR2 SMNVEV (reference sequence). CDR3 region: CASSYAASSYEQYF. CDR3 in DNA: TGTGCCAGCAGTTACGCAGCTAGCTCCTACGAGCAGTACTTC.

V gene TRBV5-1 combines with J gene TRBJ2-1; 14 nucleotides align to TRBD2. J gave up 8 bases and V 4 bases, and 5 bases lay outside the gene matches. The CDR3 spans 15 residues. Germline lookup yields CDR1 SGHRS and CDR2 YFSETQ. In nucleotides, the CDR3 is TGCGCCAGCAGCATTGGGGGACTAGCGGGGGATGAGCAGTTCTTC. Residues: CASSIGGLAGDEQFF.

This chain's CDR3 is CSVSGTAYEQYF. Written as DNA, the CDR3 is TGCAGCGTTTCCGGGACAGCATACGAGCAGTACTTC. The gene calls are TRBV29-1 and TRBJ2-7; 7 nucleotides line up with TRBD1. The length of the CDR3 is 12 residues. The V gene end was trimmed by 5 bases and the J gene end by 4 bases; junction bases not matched to a gene: 5. Germline V gene lookup returns CDR1 SQVTM and CDR2 ANQGSEA.

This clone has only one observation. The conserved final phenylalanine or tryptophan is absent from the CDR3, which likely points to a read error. The CDR3 DNA follows: TGTGCCAGCAGCGAGACTAGCTTTCCCGAGCAGTACCTC. It yields the protein CASSETSFPEQYL. The V and J genes are TRBV2 and TRBJ2-7, with 7 bases that match TRBD2. Germline loops: CDR1 SNHLY, CDR2 FYNNEI. There are 13 residues in the CDR3. V shed 6 bases and J 6 bases; nucleotides not matched to a gene: 8.